Below are 9 T cell receptor beta chains sequenced from a single sample in a study of blood T cell repertoires in COVID-19. The protocol was immunoSEQ multiplex PCR, while the TCRdb copy is restricted to in-frame clones and leaves out a portion. This sample carries roughly 340,000 clones, 85% to 90% of them seen once, and the ten largest clones take just under 6.5%. Sequenced: peripheral blood. These receptors originate from a woman between 50 and 59 years old with COVID-19, enrolled during active disease.

The chain couples TRBV19 to TRBJ1-5, with TRBD1 matching over 7 bases. J lost 6 bases, V lost 7 bases, and 15 bases had no gene match. CDR3 size: 16 residues. Germline V gene lookup returns CDR1 LNHDA and CDR2 SQIVND (reference sequence). CDR3 protein: CASTPGGPRTRQPQHF. The CDR3 coding sequence is TGTGCCAGTACCCCAGGGGGACCCCGGACACGTCAGCCCCAGCATTTT. The full variable domain, completed using reference TRBV19 and TRBJ1-5, is DGGITQSPKYLFRKEGQNVTLSCEQNLNHDAMYWYRQDPGQGLRLIYYSQIVNDFQKGDIAEGYSVSREKKESFPLTVTSAQKNPTAFYLCASTPGGPRTRQPQHFGDGTRLSIL.

The genes are TRBV19 and TRBJ1-4, with no clear D. CDR3 size: 12 residues. Germline V gives CDR1 LNHDA, CDR2 SQIVND (reference sequence). Trimming took off 3 bases at V and 7 bases at J, with 6 bases between the two ends. This CDR3 is CASSITGEKLFF. The CDR3 DNA reads TGTGCCAGTAGTATCACGGGTGAAAAACTGTTTTTT.

V and J are TRBV2 and TRBJ1-2; 8 bases are a match to TRBD1. Germline CDR1 is SNHLY and CDR2 is FYNNEI. Trimming cost V 5 bases and J 4 bases; bases outside gene matches: 6. The CDR3 has 14 residues. CDR3 residues: CASSQTGVVYGYTF. The CDR3 nucleotides are TGTGCCAGCAGTCAGACAGGGGTCGTCTATGGCTACACCTTC.

The rearrangement links TRBV3-1 (or the pseudogene TRBV3-2) to TRBJ2-3; TRBD2 agrees at 9 bases. The CDR3 sequence is 14 residues long. Trimming cost V 2 bases and J 9 bases; bases outside gene matches: 6. Germline loops: CDR1 LGHDT, CDR2 YNNKEL (reference sequence). DNA for the CDR3: TGTGCCAGCAGCCAATCCCTAGCGGGGCGAACGCAGTATTTT. Protein: CASSQSLAGRTQYF.

V and J are TRBV5-4 and TRBJ1-1; D gene uncertain. V was shortened by 2 bases and J by 4 bases, with 15 bases between the two germline ends. The germline CDR1 and CDR2 sequences are SGHNT and YYREEE (reference sequence). The CDR3 runs 15 residues. The DNA for the CDR3 is TGTGCCAGCAGCTTCATGGGAGGGTTGGTCACTGAAGCTTTCTTT. It specifies CASSFMGGLVTEAFF. Filled out from reference TRBV5-4 and TRBJ1-1, the complete variable domain reads ETGVTQSPTHLIKTRGQQVTLRCSSQSGHNTVSWYQQALGQGPQFIFQYYREEENGRGNFPPRFSGLQFPNYSSELNVNALELDDSALYLCASSFMGGLVTEAFFGQGTRLTVV.

The chain uses TRBV5-8 and TRBJ2-1; maybe TRBD1 (5 bases). Germline V gives CDR1 SGHTS, CDR2 YDEGEE. Trimming pared 4 bases from V and 13 bases from J, leaving 18 bases between. The CDR3 length is 13 residues. The CDR3 sequence is CASSRGRLNFQFF. The CDR3, as DNA: TGTGCCAGCAGCAGGGGTCGTCTGAATTTCCAGTTCTTC.

The V call is TRBV9, the J call TRBJ2-2; D is unclear. With 2 bases removed from V and 5 bases from J, the gap between germline ends came to 13 bases. Germline-derived CDR1 and CDR2 are SGDLS and YYNGEE. The CDR3 is 15 amino acids. The CDR3 loop is CASSVLTGRTGELFF. DNA of the CDR3: TGTGCCAGCAGCGTTTTAACGGGTCGTACCGGGGAGCTGTTTTTT.

This clone came up once. The CDR3: CASSLRGSYNSPLHF. The CDR3 region has the DNA TGTGCCAGCAGCCTACGGGGCTCCTATAATTCACCCCTCCACTTT. This chain links TRBV3-1 (or the pseudogene TRBV3-2) with TRBJ1-6, with D uncertain. Germline V gene data show CDR1 as LGHDT and CDR2 as YNNKEL (reference sequence). CDR3 size: 15 residues. Trimming removed 4 bases from V and 0 bases from J, with 7 bases in between.

V gene TRBV27 combines with J gene TRBJ2-7, with 9 bases identical to TRBD2. This CDR3 spans 15 amino acids. The germline V gene encodes CDR1 MNHEY and CDR2 SMNVEV (reference sequence). The junction had 10 bases not matched to a gene; V was cut back by 6 bases and J by 4 bases. The CDR3, as DNA: TGTGCCAGCAGCTCCCGCGGGGGGGAGTGGTACGAGCAGTACTTC. Protein: CASSSRGGEWYEQYF.